This passage covers 17 T cell receptor beta chains from one sample sequenced in a study of T-cell reconstitution after alpha-beta-depleted transplantation in children. TCRbeta library construction was performed incorporating unique molecular identifiers. MiXCR was run by TCRdb on the PCR reads, yielding one entry per CDR3 protein. The sample has roughly 590,000 distinct CDR3 sequences; 16% are singletons. Sequencing used PBMCs from the stem cell graft donor, obtained from the stem cell graft. The receptors originated from a human donor who donated a stem cell graft to a child with acute myeloid leukemia.

As to this clonotype: Just one base apart from a much larger clone, this may be a read error. This sequence joins TRBV7-2 and TRBJ2-3; TRBD1 agrees at 9 bases. The CDR3 has 15 residues. V gave up 5 bases and J gave up 2 bases; unmatched junction bases: 5. Germline lookup yields CDR1 SGHTA and CDR2 FQGNSA. The CDR3 sequence is CASSPGTGTTDTQYF. The DNA for the CDR3 is TGTGCCAGCAGCCCCGGGACAGGGACCACAGATACGCAGTATTTT. The full variable domain, its missing parts supplied by reference TRBV7-2 and TRBJ2-3, is GAGVSQSPSNKVTEKGKDVELRCDPISGHTALYWYRQSLGQGLEFLIYFQGNSAPDKSGLPSDRFSAERTGGSVSTLTIQRTQQEDSAVYLCASSPGTGTTDTQYFGPGTRLTVL.

The chain carries TRBV12-3 or TRBV12-4 and TRBJ2-1; the match to TRBD2 covers 15 bases. The junction had 5 bases not matched to a gene; V was cut back by 7 bases and J by 1 base. This CDR3 is 17 amino acids long. The CDR3 loop is CASKGTSGGISYNEQFF. The CDR3 region has the DNA TGTGCCAGCAAGGGGACTAGCGGGGGGATTTCCTACAATGAGCAGTTCTTC.

This clonotype was seen more than once but under ten times. The chain carries TRBV20-1 and TRBJ1-3, with no clear D. V dropped 1 base and J dropped 0 bases, with 7 bases sitting between them. Germline V lookup: CDR1 DFQATT, CDR2 SNEGSKA (reference sequence). CDR3 length: 14 amino acids. The CDR3 DNA is TGCAGTGCTAGAGTGGCAGCCTCTGGAAACACCATATATTTT. Encoded protein: CSARVAASGNTIYF.

V usage is TRBV20-1 and J usage is TRBJ2-2; D not resolved. CDR3 length equals 14 residues. Trimming took off 6 bases at V and 0 bases at J, with 11 bases between the two ends. Germline CDR1 reads DFQATT; CDR2 reads SNEGSKA (reference sequence). The CDR3 is CSANPYANTGELFF. The CDR3 DNA reads TGCAGTGCCAACCCTTACGCGAACACCGGGGAGCTGTTTTTT.

This chain's CDR3 is CASTSNGGDYNEQFF. In DNA, the CDR3 is TGTGCCAGCACCTCTAACGGGGGAGACTACAATGAGCAGTTCTTC. The genes are TRBV6-1 and TRBJ2-1, with TRBD2 as a possible D gene (6 bases). CDR1 and CDR2 from the germline V gene are MNHNS and SASEGT. Deletions cut 7 bases from V and 3 bases from J, with 16 bases between. CDR3 size: 15 residues.

The chain couples TRBV11-2 to TRBJ1-2, with D possibly TRBD1 on 5 matching bases. The germline gives CDR1 SGHAT, CDR2 FQNNGV. V lost 6 bases to trimming and J lost 3 bases, with 26 bases between them. The CDR3 runs 18 residues. Written as DNA, the CDR3 is TGTGCCAGCAGAAGCTTGTCCCAGAAAAAACAGGATCACTATGGCTACACCTTC. Encoded protein: CASRSLSQKKQDHYGYTF.

This clonotype was counted between two and nine times. The genes are TRBV5-1 and TRBJ2-1; TRBD2 agrees at 11 bases. CDR3 length: 21 amino acids. Looked up from germline, CDR1 is SGHRS and CDR2 is YFSETQ. After removal of 1 base from V and 6 bases from J, the junction contained 21 bases not matched to a gene. CDR3 nucleotide sequence: TGCGCCAGCAGCTTGTGGTCACTGGGACTAGCGGACTCAGGGTTTCTCAATGAGCAGTTCTTC. It translates to CASSLWSLGLADSGFLNEQFF.

Concerning this clonotype itself: A clone one base away is much larger, so this may be a read error. This chain connects TRBV27 to TRBJ2-3; D not certain. This CDR3 is built from 14 residues. Germline V lookup: CDR1 MNHEY, CDR2 SMNVEV (reference sequence). With 4 bases removed from V and 0 bases from J, the gap between germline ends came to 8 bases. The CDR3 sequence is CASSSGSSTDTQYF. As DNA, the CDR3 is TGTGCCAGCAGTTCCGGGTCTAGCACAGATACGCAGTATTTT.

In its sample, this clonotype was seen many times. The chain links TRBV29-1 to TRBJ1-5, with a weak D call TRBD1 (5 bases). Looked up from germline, CDR1 is SQVTM and CDR2 is ANQGSEA. The CDR3 is 18 amino acids. The V and J ends lost 4 bases and 5 bases respectively, with 27 bases between them. The CDR3 reads CSVVPGPKIDRVYQPQHF. The CDR3 DNA reads as TGCAGCGTTGTCCCGGGACCTAAGATCGATAGAGTCTATCAGCCCCAGCATTTT.

The CDR3 coding sequence is TGTGCCAGCAGCATTGACAGGGGGTCTAATGAAAAACTGTTTTTT. Protein sequence: CASSIDRGSNEKLFF. V is TRBV5-6 and J is TRBJ1-4; TRBD1 matches at 9 bases. From germline, CDR1 is SGHDT and CDR2 YYEEEE. V shed 4 bases, J shed 3 bases, and the junction held 4 bases outside the gene matches. This CDR3 is built from 15 residues.

This clonotype was counted between two and nine times. The chain combines TRBV5-1 with TRBJ1-1; D unresolved. V shed 4 bases and J shed 0 bases, with 10 bases lying between them. This CDR3 has 14 residues. Germline V lookup: CDR1 SGHRS, CDR2 YFSETQ. In DNA, the CDR3 is TGCGCCAGCAGCGGTTCGACGGTGAACACTGAAGCTTTCTTT. Its protein product is CASSGSTVNTEAFF.

The chain joins TRBV5-6 to TRBJ2-5; TRBD1 aligns across 10 bases. Germline V CDR1 and CDR2: SGHDT, YYEEEE. CDR3 length: 16 amino acids. V lost 0 bases and J lost 0; bases outside the gene matches: 2. CDR3 protein: CASSLGGQGHQETQYF. For the CDR3, the DNA is TGTGCCAGCAGCTTGGGGGGACAGGGGCACCAAGAGACCCAGTACTTC.

This chain uses TRBV6-1 with TRBJ1-5; TRBD1 agrees at 9 bases. CDR1 is MNHNS, CDR2 SASEGT, per germline. V was pared by 4 bases and J by 0 bases, with 4 bases of the junction left unmatched. The CDR3 is 16 residues long. CDR3 bases: TGTGCCAGCAGTGTAACAGGGGGCGGTAGCAATCAGCCCCAGCATTTT. It specifies CASSVTGGGSNQPQHF.

This clonotype has a count of ten or more. The chain uses TRBV29-1 and TRBJ1-2, with unresolved D. The V and J ends lost 4 bases and 3 bases respectively, with 9 bases between them. The germline gives CDR1 SQVTM, CDR2 ANQGSEA. The CDR3 is 12 amino acids. Written as DNA, the CDR3 is TGCAGCGTTGCGTATGGCTACTATGGCTACACCTTC. Translated, it gives CSVAYGYYGYTF.

In this sample, this clonotype turned up a few times. This chain joins TRBV25-1 and TRBJ2-2; D gene uncertain. The CDR3 length is 16 residues. With 5 bases removed from V and 0 bases from J, the gap between germline ends came to 13 bases. From germline, CDR1 is MGHDK and CDR2 SYGVNS. In nucleotides, the CDR3 is TGTGCCAGCAGTTTTACGTGGCAGACGAACACCGGGGAGCTGTTTTTT. The encoded protein is CASSFTWQTNTGELFF.

The sample holds a few counts of this clonotype. The rearrangement joins TRBV20-1 to TRBJ1-5; 9 nucleotides match TRBD1. CDR1 is DFQATT, CDR2 SNEGSKA, per germline (reference sequence). Trimming at V came to 3 bases and at J to 9 bases, leaving 12 bases not matched to a gene. The CDR3 is made up of 15 amino acids. CDR3 sequence: CSARGQGEGRGPQHF. The CDR3 DNA reads TGCAGTGCTAGGGGACAGGGCGAGGGGAGAGGGCCCCAGCATTTT.

This clonotype has a handful of counts. The J gene is TRBJ1-4, the V gene TRBV30; TRBD1 matches 7 bases. The CDR3 sequence is 12 residues long. Germline CDR1 and CDR2: GTSNPN and SVGIG (reference sequence). J was trimmed by 7 bases and V by 5 bases; bases with no gene match: 4. The CDR3 DNA is TGTGCCTGGGGGACAGAGACTGAAAAACTGTTTTTT. Its translation is CAWGTETEKLFF.